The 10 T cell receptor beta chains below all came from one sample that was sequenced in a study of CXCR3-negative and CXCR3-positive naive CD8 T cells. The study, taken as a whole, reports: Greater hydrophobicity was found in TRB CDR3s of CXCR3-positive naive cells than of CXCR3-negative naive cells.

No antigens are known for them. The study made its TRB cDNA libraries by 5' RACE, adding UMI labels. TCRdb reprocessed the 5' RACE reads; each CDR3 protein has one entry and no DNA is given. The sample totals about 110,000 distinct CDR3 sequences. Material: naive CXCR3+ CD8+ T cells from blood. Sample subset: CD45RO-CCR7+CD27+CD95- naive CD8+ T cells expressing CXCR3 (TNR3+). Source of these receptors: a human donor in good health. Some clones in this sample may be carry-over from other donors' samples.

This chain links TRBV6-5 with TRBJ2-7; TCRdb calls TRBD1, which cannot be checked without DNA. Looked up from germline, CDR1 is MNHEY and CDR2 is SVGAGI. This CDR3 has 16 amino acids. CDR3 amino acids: CASSTPTAGNSYEQYF.

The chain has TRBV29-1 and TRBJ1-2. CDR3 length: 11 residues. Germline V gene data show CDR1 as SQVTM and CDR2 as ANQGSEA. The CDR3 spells CSVFQEWGYTF.

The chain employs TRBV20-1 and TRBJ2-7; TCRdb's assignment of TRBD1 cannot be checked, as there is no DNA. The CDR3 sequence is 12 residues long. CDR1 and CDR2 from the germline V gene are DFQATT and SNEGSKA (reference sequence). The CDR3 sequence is CSANQGAGEQYF.

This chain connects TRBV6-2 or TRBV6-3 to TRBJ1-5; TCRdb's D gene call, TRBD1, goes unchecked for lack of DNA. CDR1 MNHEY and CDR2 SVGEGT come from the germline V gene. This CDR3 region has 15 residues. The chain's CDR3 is CASSLGWGGNQPQHF.

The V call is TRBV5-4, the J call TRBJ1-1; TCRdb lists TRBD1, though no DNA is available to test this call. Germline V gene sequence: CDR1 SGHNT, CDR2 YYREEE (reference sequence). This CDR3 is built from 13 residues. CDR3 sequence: CASSWTGSAEAFF.

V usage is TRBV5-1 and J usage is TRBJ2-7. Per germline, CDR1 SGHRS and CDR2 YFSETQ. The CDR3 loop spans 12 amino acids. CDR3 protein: CASSLEGYEQYF.

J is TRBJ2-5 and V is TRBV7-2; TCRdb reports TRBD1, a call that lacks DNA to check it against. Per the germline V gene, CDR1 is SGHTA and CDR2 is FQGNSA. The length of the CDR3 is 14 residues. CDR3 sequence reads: CASSHGTAQETQYF.

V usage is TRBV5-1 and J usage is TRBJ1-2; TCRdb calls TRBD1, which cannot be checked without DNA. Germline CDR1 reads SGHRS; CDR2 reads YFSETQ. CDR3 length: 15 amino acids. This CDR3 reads CASSIQQGAVYGYTF.

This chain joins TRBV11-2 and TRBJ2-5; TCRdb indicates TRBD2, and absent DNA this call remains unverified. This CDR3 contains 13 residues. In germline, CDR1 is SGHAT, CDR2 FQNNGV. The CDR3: CASSLVGGETQYF.

The CDR3 is CASSSFLGPYEQYF. The chain recombines TRBV7-2 with TRBJ2-7; absent DNA, TCRdb's TRBD1 call cannot be checked. The CDR3 is made up of 14 amino acids. Germline lookup yields CDR1 SGHTA and CDR2 FQGNSA.